The T cell receptor beta chain described here comes from a study of CD8 T cells in ankylosing spondylitis. Findings and limits, study-wide: Among TCR beta sequences, a motif of about 8 highly homologous variants appeared characteristic of ankylosing spondylitis blood.

This CDR3 region has 17 residues. V was trimmed by 2 bases and J by 1 base, leaving 13 bases between them. Germline lookup yields CDR1 SGHTS and CDR2 YDEGEE. TCRdb reanalysed the 5' RACE reads using MiXCR and keeps one entry per CDR3 protein. The sample holds roughly 700,000 distinct CDR3 sequences, roughly 19% seen once. Remarks on this clonotype: What it recognizes is unknown.

The chain joins TRBV5-8 to TRBJ2-6, with a tentative D call TRBD1 (6 bases). Sequencing was performed on blood, either unsorted or a sorted T cell fraction (not recorded which). The TCR sequence derives from a male donor with ankylosing spondylitis. CDR3 sequence (DNA): TGTGCCAGCAGCTTCGGGACAAAGGCTTCTGGGGCCAACGTCCTGACTTTC. Amino acids: CASSFGTKASGANVLTF.